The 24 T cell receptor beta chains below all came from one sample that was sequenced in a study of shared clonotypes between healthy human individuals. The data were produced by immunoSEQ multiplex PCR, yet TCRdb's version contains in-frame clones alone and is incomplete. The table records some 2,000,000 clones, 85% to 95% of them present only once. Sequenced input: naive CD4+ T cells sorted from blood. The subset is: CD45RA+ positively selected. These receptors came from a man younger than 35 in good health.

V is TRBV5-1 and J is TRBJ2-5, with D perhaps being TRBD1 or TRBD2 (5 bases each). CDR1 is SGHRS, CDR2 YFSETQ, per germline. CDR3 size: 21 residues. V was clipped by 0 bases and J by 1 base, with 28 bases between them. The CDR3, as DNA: TGCGCCAGCAGCTTGGACCGGATGGGACCCTCATATTTGGACTTCCAAGAGACCCAGTACTTC. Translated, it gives CASSLDRMGPSYLDFQETQYF.

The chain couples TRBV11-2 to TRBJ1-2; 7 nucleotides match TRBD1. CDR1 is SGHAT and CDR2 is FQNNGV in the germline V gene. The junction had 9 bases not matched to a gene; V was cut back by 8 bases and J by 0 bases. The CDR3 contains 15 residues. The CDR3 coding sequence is TGTGCCAGCCAGGGACAGCGGCAGACTAACTATGGCTACACCTTC. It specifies CASQGQRQTNYGYTF.

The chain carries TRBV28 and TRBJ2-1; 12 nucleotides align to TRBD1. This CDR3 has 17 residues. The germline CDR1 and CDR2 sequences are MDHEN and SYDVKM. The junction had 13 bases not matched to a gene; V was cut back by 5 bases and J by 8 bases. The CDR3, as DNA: TGTGCCAGCAGTACCCAGAGACCCGGGACAGGGGGCGATGAGCAGTTCTTC. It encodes CASSTQRPGTGGDEQFF.

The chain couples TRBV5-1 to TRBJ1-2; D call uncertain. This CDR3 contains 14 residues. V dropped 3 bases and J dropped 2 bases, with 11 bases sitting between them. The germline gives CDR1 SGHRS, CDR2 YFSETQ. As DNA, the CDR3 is TGCGCCAGCAGCTCGACGGACGGGAACTATGGCTACACCTTC. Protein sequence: CASSSTDGNYGYTF.

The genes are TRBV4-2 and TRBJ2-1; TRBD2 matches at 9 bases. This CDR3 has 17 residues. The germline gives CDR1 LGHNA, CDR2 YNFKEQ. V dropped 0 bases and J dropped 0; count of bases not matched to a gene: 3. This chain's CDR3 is CASSQEHSGSSYNEQFF. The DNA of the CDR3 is TGTGCCAGCAGCCAAGAACATAGCGGGAGCTCCTACAATGAGCAGTTCTTC.

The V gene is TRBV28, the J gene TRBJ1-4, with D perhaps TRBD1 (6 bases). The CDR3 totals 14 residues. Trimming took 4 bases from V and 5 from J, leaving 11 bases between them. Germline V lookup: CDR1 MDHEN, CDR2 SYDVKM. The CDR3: CASSSAQGNEKLFF. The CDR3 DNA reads TGTGCCAGCAGTTCCGCTCAGGGGAATGAAAAACTGTTTTTT.

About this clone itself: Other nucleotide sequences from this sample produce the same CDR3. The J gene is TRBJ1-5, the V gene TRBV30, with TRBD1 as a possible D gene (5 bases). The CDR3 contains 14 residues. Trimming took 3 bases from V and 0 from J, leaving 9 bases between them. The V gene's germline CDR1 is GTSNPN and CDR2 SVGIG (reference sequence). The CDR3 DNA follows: TGTGCCTGGAGCGTGGGGCGTAGCAATCAGCCCCAGCATTTT. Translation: CAWSVGRSNQPQHF.

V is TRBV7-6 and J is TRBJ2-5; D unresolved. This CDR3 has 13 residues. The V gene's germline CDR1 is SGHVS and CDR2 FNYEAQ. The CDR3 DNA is TGTGCAGCCACGGTACCTAACCAAGAGACCCAGTACTTC. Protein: CAATVPNQETQYF.

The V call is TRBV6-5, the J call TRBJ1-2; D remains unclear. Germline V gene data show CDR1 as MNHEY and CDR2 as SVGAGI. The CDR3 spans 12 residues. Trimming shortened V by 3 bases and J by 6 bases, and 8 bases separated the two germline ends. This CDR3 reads CASSYPGNGYTF. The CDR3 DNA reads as TGTGCCAGCAGTTATCCGGGCAATGGCTACACCTTC.

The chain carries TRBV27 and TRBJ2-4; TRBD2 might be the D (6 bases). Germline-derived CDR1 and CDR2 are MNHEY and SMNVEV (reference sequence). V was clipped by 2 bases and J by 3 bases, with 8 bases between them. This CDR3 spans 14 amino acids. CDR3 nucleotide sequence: TGTGCCAGCAGTTTAGGGGGAGGCAAAAACATTCAGTACTTC. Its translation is CASSLGGGKNIQYF.

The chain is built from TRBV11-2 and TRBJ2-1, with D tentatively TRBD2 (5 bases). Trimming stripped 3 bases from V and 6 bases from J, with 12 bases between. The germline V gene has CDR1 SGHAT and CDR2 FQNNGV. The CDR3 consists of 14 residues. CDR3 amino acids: CASSFASLSNEQFF. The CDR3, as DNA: TGTGCCAGCAGCTTCGCTAGCCTAAGCAATGAGCAGTTCTTC. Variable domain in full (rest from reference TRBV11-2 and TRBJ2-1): EAGVAQSPRYKIIEKRQSVAFWCNPISGHATLYWYQQILGQGPKLLIQFQNNGVVDDSQLPKDRFSAERLKGVDSTLKIQPAKLEDSAVYLCASSFASLSNEQFFGPGTRLTVL.

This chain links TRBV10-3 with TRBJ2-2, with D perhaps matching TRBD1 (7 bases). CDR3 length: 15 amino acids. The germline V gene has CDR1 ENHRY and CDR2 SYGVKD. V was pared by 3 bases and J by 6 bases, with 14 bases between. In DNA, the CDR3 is TGTGCCATCAGTGAAGGGGGCGGGACGGCCGGGGAGCTGTTTTTT. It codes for CAISEGGGTAGELFF.

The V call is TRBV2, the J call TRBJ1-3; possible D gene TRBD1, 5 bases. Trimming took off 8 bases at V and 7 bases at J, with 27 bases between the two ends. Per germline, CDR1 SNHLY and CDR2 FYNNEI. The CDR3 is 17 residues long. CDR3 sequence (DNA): TGTGCCAGCGGCCGCTATACTCTACCCGGGAAGGGGAACACCATATATTTT. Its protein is CASGRYTLPGKGNTIYF.

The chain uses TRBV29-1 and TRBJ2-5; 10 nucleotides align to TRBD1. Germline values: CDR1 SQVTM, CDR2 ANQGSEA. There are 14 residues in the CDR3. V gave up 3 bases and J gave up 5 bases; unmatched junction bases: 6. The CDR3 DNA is TGCAGCGTTGACCCGACAGGGGGCCTGGAGACCCAGTACTTC. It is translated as CSVDPTGGLETQYF.

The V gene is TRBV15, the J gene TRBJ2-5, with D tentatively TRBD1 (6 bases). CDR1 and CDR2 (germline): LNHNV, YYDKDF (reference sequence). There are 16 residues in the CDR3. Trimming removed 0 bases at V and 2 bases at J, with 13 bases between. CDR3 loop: CATSRDLGQGQETQYF. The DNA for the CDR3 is TGTGCCACCAGCAGAGATCTCGGTCAGGGGCAAGAGACCCAGTACTTC.

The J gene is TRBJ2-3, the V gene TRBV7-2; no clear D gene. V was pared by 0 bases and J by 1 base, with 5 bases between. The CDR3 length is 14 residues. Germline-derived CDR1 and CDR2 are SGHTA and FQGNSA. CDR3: CASSLAPGTDTQYF. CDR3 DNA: TGTGCCAGCAGCTTAGCGCCCGGCACAGATACGCAGTATTTT.

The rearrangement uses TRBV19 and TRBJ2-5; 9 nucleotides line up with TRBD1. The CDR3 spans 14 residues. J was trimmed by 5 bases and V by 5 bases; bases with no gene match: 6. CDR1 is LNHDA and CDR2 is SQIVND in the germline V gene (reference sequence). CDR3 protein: CASSFTGTGETQYF. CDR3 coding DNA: TGTGCCAGTAGTTTTACCGGGACAGGGGAGACCCAGTACTTC.

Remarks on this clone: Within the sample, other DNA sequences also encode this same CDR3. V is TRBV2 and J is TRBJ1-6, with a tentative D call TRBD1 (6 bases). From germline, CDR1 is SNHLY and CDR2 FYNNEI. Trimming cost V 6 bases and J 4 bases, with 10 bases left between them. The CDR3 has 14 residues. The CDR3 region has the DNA TGTGCCAGCAGCCGAGACAGGTATAATTCACCCCTCCACTTT. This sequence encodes CASSRDRYNSPLHF.

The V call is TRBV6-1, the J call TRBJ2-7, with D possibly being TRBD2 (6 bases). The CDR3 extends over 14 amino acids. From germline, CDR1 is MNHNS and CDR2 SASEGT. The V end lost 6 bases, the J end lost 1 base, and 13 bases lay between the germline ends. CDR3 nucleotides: TGTGCCAGCAGCAGAGGGACTGATTCCTACGAGCAGTACTTC. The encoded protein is CASSRGTDSYEQYF.

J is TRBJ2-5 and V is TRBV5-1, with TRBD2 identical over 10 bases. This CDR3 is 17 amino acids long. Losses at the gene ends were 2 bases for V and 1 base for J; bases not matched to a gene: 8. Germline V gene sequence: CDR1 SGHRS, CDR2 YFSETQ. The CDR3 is CASSFSLAGAAQETQYF. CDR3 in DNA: TGCGCCAGCAGCTTTAGCCTAGCGGGGGCCGCCCAAGAGACCCAGTACTTC. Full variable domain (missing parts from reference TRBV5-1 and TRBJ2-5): KAGVTQTPRYLIKTRGQQVTLSCSPISGHRSVSWYQQTPGQGLQFLFEYFSETQRNKGNFPGRFSGRQFSNSRSEMNVSTLELGDSALYLCASSFSLAGAAQETQYFGPGTRLLVL.

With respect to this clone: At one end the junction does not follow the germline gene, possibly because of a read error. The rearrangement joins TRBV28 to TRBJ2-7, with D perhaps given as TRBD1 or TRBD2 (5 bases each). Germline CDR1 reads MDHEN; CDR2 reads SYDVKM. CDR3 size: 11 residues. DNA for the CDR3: TGTGCCACTCAAACCGGGACCAAGGGGTTTTTC. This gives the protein CATQTGTKGFF. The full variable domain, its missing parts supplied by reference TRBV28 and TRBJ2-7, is DVKVTQSSRYLVKRTGEKVFLECVQDMDHENMFWYRQDPGLGLRLIYFSYDVKMKEKGDIPEGYSVSREKKERFSLILESASTNQTSMYLCATQTGTKGFFGPGTRLTVT.

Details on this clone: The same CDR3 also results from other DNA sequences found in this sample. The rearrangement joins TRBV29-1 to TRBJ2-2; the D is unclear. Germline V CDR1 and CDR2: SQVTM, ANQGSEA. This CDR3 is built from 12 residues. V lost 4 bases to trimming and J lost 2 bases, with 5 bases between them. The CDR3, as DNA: TGCAGCGTTGTTCGAAACACCGGGGAGCTGTTTTTT. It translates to CSVVRNTGELFF.

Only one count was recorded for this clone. Written as DNA, the CDR3 is TGCGCCAGCAGCCAAGATCTTCGGCAGGGAACAGATACGCAGTATTTT. Translating it yields CASSQDLRQGTDTQYF. V and J are TRBV4-3 and TRBJ2-3; D possibly corresponds to TRBD1 (5 bases). The CDR3 runs 16 residues. The V and J ends lost 0 bases and 3 bases respectively, with 13 bases between them. The V gene's germline CDR1 is LGHNA and CDR2 YSLEER.

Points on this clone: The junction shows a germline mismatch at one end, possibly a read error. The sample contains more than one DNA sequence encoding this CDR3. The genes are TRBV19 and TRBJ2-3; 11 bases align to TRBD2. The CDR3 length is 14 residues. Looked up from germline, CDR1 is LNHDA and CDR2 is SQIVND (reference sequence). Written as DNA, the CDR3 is TGTGCCAGTAGGCTAGCGGGGGGCACCGATACGCAGTATTTT. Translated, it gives CASRLAGGTDTQYF.